These 17 T cell receptor beta chains share one sample of origin, sequenced in a study of T-cell reconstitution after alpha-beta-depleted transplantation in children. As it was prepared, the TCRbeta library received unique molecular identifiers. TCRdb ran MiXCR on the PCR reads and lists one entry per CDR3 protein. Of 98,000 or so distinct CDR3 sequences in the sample, about 25% were seen once. This specimen consisted of PBMCs, obtained before TCRalphabeta/CD19-depleted stem cell transplant. The receptors were sampled from a boy aged 2 to 10 with acute lymphoblastic leukemia, due to receive a stem cell transplant.

The chain links TRBV2 to TRBJ2-3, with D uncertain. Trimming pared 3 bases from V and 6 bases from J, leaving 7 bases between. This CDR3 region has 12 residues. Germline V lookup: CDR1 SNHLY, CDR2 FYNNEI. CDR3 sequence reads: CASSEEGDTQYF. As DNA, the CDR3 is TGTGCCAGCAGTGAGGAAGGGGATACGCAGTATTTT.

J is TRBJ2-7 and V is TRBV5-6; 7 bases agree with TRBD2. Unmatched junction bases numbered 9, after V lost 1 base and J lost 2 bases. Germline V gene sequence: CDR1 SGHDT, CDR2 YYEEEE. This CDR3 contains 16 residues. CDR3 protein: CASSLKRSSGTYEQYF. In nucleotides, the CDR3 is TGTGCCAGCAGCTTGAAGAGGTCTAGCGGAACCTACGAGCAGTACTTC.

The chain couples TRBV5-1 to TRBJ2-7, with D tentatively TRBD1 (6 bases). The CDR3 contains 14 residues. Per germline, CDR1 SGHRS and CDR2 YFSETQ. The germline V and J ends were trimmed by 4 bases and 3 bases, with 14 bases remaining between them. In DNA form, the CDR3 reads TGCGCCAGCAGCACCACGACAGGAAACTACGAGCAGTACTTC. It is translated as CASSTTTGNYEQYF.

In its sample, this clonotype was seen a few times. V usage is TRBV29-1 and J usage is TRBJ2-6, with 8 bases matching TRBD1. The CDR3 extends over 18 amino acids. With 4 bases clipped from V and 0 bases from J, the junction kept 11 bases outside the gene matches. CDR1 is SQVTM, CDR2 ANQGSEA, per germline. This CDR3 is CSVAQGAIGSSGANVLTF. Written as DNA, the CDR3 is TGCAGCGTTGCTCAGGGGGCAATAGGGAGCTCTGGGGCCAACGTCCTGACTTTC.

This clonotype occurred a few times. The J gene is TRBJ2-1, the V gene TRBV21-1; TRBD1, the table's D call, lacks a check against the DNA. TRBV21-1 is annotated as a pseudogene. This CDR3 region has 16 residues. The CDR3 coding sequence is TGTGCCAGCAGCAAAGGGTCAGGGGGGAACTACAATGAGCAGTTCTTC. The encoded protein is CASSKGSGGNYNEQFF.

Ten or more counts support this clonotype. The chain couples TRBV12-3 or TRBV12-4 to TRBJ2-5; D call uncertain. V lost 3 bases and J lost 8, with 13 bases in between. The CDR3 loop spans 13 amino acids. Here the CDR3 reads CASSFSRPLTQYF. DNA of the CDR3: TGTGCCAGCAGTTTCAGCAGACCCTTAACCCAGTACTTC.

This clonotype appeared many times. The genes are TRBV7-2 and TRBJ2-7; 8 positions agree with TRBD2. The germline CDR1 and CDR2 sequences are SGHTA and FQGNSA. This CDR3 is 15 amino acids long. V dropped 4 bases and J dropped 5; count of bases not matched to a gene: 10. The CDR3 is CASSSTAGAFNEQYF. The CDR3 DNA sequence: TGTGCCAGCAGCTCCACAGCGGGAGCATTTAACGAGCAGTACTTC.

This clonotype was seen at least ten times. This sequence joins TRBV4-3 and TRBJ2-6; a possible D gene is TRBD1 (5 bases). The CDR3 spans 16 residues. Deletions cut 0 bases from V and 4 bases from J, with 10 bases between. Germline assignment: CDR1 LGHNA and CDR2 YSLEER. Written as DNA, the CDR3 is TGCGCCAGCAGCCAAGATATAGGGGTCGGGGCCAACGTCCTGACTTTC. Amino acid sequence: CASSQDIGVGANVLTF.

This clonotype has a handful of counts. The CDR3: CASSFDDGTYGYTF. CDR3 coding DNA: TGTGCCAGCAGTTTCGACGACGGGACCTATGGCTACACCTTC. The gene calls are TRBV28 and TRBJ1-2; tentative D call: TRBD1 (5 bases). From germline, CDR1 is MDHEN and CDR2 SYDVKM. This CDR3 spans 14 amino acids. The ends were cut back, 3 bases at V and 4 bases at J, with 12 bases in the middle.

This clonotype was detected a few times. The chain combines TRBV7-2 with TRBJ1-5; D is unclear. V lost 5 bases and J lost 2, with 10 bases in between. This CDR3 comprises 14 residues. Germline lookup yields CDR1 SGHTA and CDR2 FQGNSA. The CDR3 DNA sequence: TGTGCCAGCAGCCCACACAGAGGCAATCAGCCCCAGCATTTT. It yields the protein CASSPHRGNQPQHF.

To note about this clonotype: A much larger clone sits a single nucleotide away, making a read error possible. V gene TRBV9 combines with J gene TRBJ2-2; 8 bases line up with TRBD2. The CDR3 runs to 15 residues. With 4 bases clipped from V and 7 bases from J, the junction kept 9 bases outside the gene matches. Germline V gene sequence: CDR1 SGDLS, CDR2 YYNGEE. CDR3 DNA: TGTGCCAGCAGCCGGGGGGGGAGGGCCTTCGGGGAGCTGTTTTTT. This encodes CASSRGGRAFGELFF.

The CDR3 DNA is TGCAGCGTTGCCGAAGGCTACGAGCAGTACTTC. It translates to CSVAEGYEQYF. This chain uses TRBV29-1 with TRBJ2-7; D unclear. This CDR3 has 11 amino acids. Trimming took off 4 bases at V and 3 bases at J, with 7 bases between the two ends. Germline CDR1 reads SQVTM; CDR2 reads ANQGSEA.

The chain recombines TRBV4-1 with TRBJ1-3, with D perhaps TRBD1 (5 bases). Germline CDR1 is MGHRA and CDR2 is YSYEKL. CDR3 length: 18 residues. V was cut by 1 base and J by 3 bases, with 19 bases left in between. The DNA for the CDR3 is TGCGCCAGCAGCCAAGGGTTACGAGTGGGGGGAATTGGAAACACCATATATTTT. Translation gives CASSQGLRVGGIGNTIYF.

The chain couples TRBV11-2 to TRBJ2-5; no clear D gene. The CDR3 contains 13 residues. CDR1 is SGHAT and CDR2 is FQNNGV in the germline V gene. With 10 bases removed from V and 0 bases from J, the gap between germline ends came to 12 bases. This chain's CDR3 is CATRTAYQETQYF. CDR3 nucleotides: TGTGCCACCCGGACGGCGTACCAAGAGACCCAGTACTTC.

This clonotype showed up just a few times. This rearrangement joins TRBV20-1 to TRBJ1-2, with unresolved D. Germline values: CDR1 DFQATT, CDR2 SNEGSKA (reference sequence). Trimming shortened V by 6 bases and J by 2 bases, and 13 bases separated the two germline ends. CDR3 length equals 13 residues. The CDR3 nucleotides read TGCAGTGCCCTCCGGACTGAGAACTATGGCTACACCTTC. Protein product: CSALRTENYGYTF.

The chain combines TRBV5-4 with TRBJ2-1; D is possibly TRBD2 (6 bases). The CDR3 runs 16 residues. Germline V gives CDR1 SGHNT, CDR2 YYREEE (reference sequence). The germline V and J ends were trimmed by 3 bases and 2 bases, with 15 bases remaining between them. CDR3 amino acids: CASSSIAADAYNEQFF. The CDR3 DNA reads as TGTGCCAGCAGCTCCATAGCGGCGGACGCCTACAATGAGCAGTTCTTC. Using reference TRBV5-4 and TRBJ2-1 for the parts outside the CDR3, the full variable domain is ETGVTQSPTHLIKTRGQQVTLRCSSQSGHNTVSWYQQALGQGPQFIFQYYREEENGRGNFPPRFSGLQFPNYSSELNVNALELDDSALYLCASSSIAADAYNEQFFGPGTRLTVL.

In DNA, the CDR3 is TGCAGCGTTGCCGGGACTTTGGGAACTGAAGCTTTCTTT. Protein product: CSVAGTLGTEAFF. This rearrangement joins TRBV29-1 to TRBJ1-1; perhaps TRBD1 as D (5 bases). The CDR3 is made up of 13 amino acids. V lost 4 bases and J lost 5, with 14 bases in between. CDR1 and CDR2 from the germline V gene are SQVTM and ANQGSEA.